Listed below are T cell receptor beta chains from one sample, sequenced in a study of shared clonotypes between healthy human individuals. The table came from immunoSEQ multiplex PCR; TCRdb's copy has only in-frame clones and leaves some out. The sample lists 550,000 to 850,000 clones, over 65% seen once, with approximately 1.8% in the top ten. Sequenced: memory CD4+ T cells sorted from blood. The source of these receptors is a woman between 25 and 40 years old in good health. The CDR3 runs from the conserved cysteine through the conserved F or W. The D gene is left open where the match is weak. Clone size is not always given. Where it is, it says once, few, many or a class for expanded clones.

>TRBJ1-6|TRBV5-6|NA|NA
CASSLLGNSPLHF
TGTGCCAGCAGCTTGCTTGGTAATTCACCCCTCCACTTT
>TRBJ2-7|TRBV25-1|TRBD2|once
CASSGLSGIRNEQYF
TGTGCCAGCAGTGGTCTCAGCGGGATTCGAAACGAGCAGTACTTC
>TRBJ2-2|TRBV19|TRBD1|NA
CASMGTGSTGELFF
TGTGCCAGTATGGGGACAGGGTCGACCGGGGAGCTGTTTTTT
>TRBJ1-1|TRBV6-1|NA|few
CASSESPAMNTEAFF
TGTGCCAGCAGTGAATCTCCAGCTATGAACACTGAAGCTTTCTTT
>TRBJ2-3|TRBV6-1|NA|NA
CASSLTLLGTDTQYF
TGTGCCAGCAGCTTGACCCTCCTCGGCACAGATACGCAGTATTTT
>TRBJ1-5|TRBV28|TRBD1|NA
CASSLWAGGYYSNQPQHF
TGTGCCAGCAGTTTATGGGCAGGGGGCTATTATAGCAATCAGCCCCAGCATTTT
>TRBJ1-2|TRBV28|TRBD1|NA
CASSQTHIWDRVKGGGYTF
TGTGCCAGCAGCCAAACTCATATCTGGGACAGAGTTAAGGGGGGTGGCTACACCTTC
>TRBJ1-5|TRBV27|NA|NA
CASTPAGGSYNQPQHF
TGTGCCAGCACCCCTGCCGGGGGATCTTACAATCAGCCCCAGCATTTT
>TRBJ1-5|TRBV19|NA|NA
CASSIRVQVPSQPQHF
TGTGCCAGTAGTATACGAGTACAGGTCCCCTCTCAGCCCCAGCATTTT
>TRBJ2-7|TRBV30|NA|few
CAWSLQGQAGEQYF
TGTGCCTGGAGTCTTCAGGGGCAGGCGGGAGAGCAGTACTTC
>TRBJ2-1|TRBV19|TRBD1|once
CASSPWTGSSYNEQFF
TGTGCCAGTAGTCCATGGACAGGGAGCTCCTACAATGAGCAGTTCTTC
>TRBJ2-7|TRBV6-6|TRBD2|NA
CASTQREGPYEQYF
TGTGCCAGCACCCAGCGGGAGGGCCCATACGAGCAGTACTTC
>TRBJ1-1|TRBV11-3|NA|NA
CASSLGDSPAAFF
TGTGCCAGCAGCTTGGGGGACTCGCCGGCCGCTTTCTTT
>TRBJ2-3|TRBV9|TRBD2|NA
CASSGLAWGGTTDTQYF
TGTGCCAGCAGCGGTCTAGCGTGGGGGGGGACCACAGATACGCAGTATTTT
>TRBJ1-2|TRBV2|NA|NA
CASTVQGGGYGYTF
TGTGCCAGCACTGTACAGGGAGGGGGCTATGGCTACACCTTC
>TRBJ1-2|TRBV5-1|TRBD1|NA
CASSGGTGMYGYTF
TGCGCCAGCAGCGGCGGGACAGGGATGTATGGCTACACCTTC
>TRBJ1-2|TRBV4-1|NA|NA
CASSLDRVYGYTF
TGCGCCAGCAGCCTCGACAGAGTCTATGGCTACACCTTC
>TRBJ2-5|TRBV5-1|NA|NA
CASSWNRVQETQYF
TGCGCCAGCAGCTGGAACAGGGTTCAGGAGACCCAGTACTTC
>TRBJ2-3|TRBV27|TRBD2|many
CASTRLAGGLDTQYF
TGTGCCAGCACTCGACTAGCGGGAGGACTAGATACGCAGTATTTT
>TRBJ2-1|TRBV5-1|TRBD1|NA
CASSKDRISYNEQFF
TGCGCCAGCAGCAAGGACAGGATCTCCTACAATGAGCAGTTCTTC
>TRBJ1-2|TRBV2|NA|few
CASNTREDYTF
TGTGCCAGCAACACCAGGGAGGACTACACCTTC
>TRBJ2-5|TRBV2|NA|NA
CASSWNLQETQYF
TGTGCCAGCAGTTGGAACTTACAAGAGACCCAGTACTTC
>TRBJ2-3|TRBV5-1|TRBD1|NA
CASSLGGQDWDTQYF
TGCGCCAGCAGCCTGGGGGGACAGGACTGGGATACGCAGTATTTT
>TRBJ1-3|TRBV28|NA|NA
CASSLAGNTIYF
TGTGCCAGCAGTTTAGCTGGAAACACCATATATTTT
>TRBJ1-2|TRBV5-4|NA|few
CASSLFQARYGYTF
TGTGCCAGCAGCTTGTTCCAGGCTAGATATGGCTACACCTTC
>TRBJ2-6|TRBV6-4|NA|NA
CASKSSGANVLTF
TGTGCCAGCAAAAGCTCTGGGGCCAACGTCCTGACTTTC
>TRBJ1-2|TRBV19|TRBD1|NA
CASRTGEGYTF
TGTGCCAGTCGGACAGGGGAGGGCTACACCTTC
>TRBJ2-1|TRBV5-1|TRBD2|NA
CASSSGTSDYNEQFF
TGCGCCAGCAGCTCGGGGACTAGCGACTACAATGAGCAGTTCTTC
>TRBJ2-1|TRBV2|NA|NA
CASSRDGVGNEQFF
TGTGCCAGCAGCCGGGACGGGGTTGGAAATGAGCAGTTCTTC
>TRBJ2-2|TRBV6-4|NA|NA
CASSDSGRANTGELFF
TGTGCCAGCAGTGACTCGGGGCGGGCGAACACCGGGGAGCTGTTTTTT
>TRBJ2-7|TRBV18|NA|NA
CASSPYTPDRAAYEQYF
TGTGCCAGCTCACCCTACACTCCAGACCGGGCCGCCTACGAGCAGTACTTC
>TRBJ2-7|TRBV6-5|NA|NA
CASSRTLSYEQYF
TGTGCCAGCAGCCGGACATTGTCCTACGAGCAGTACTTC
>TRBJ2-7|TRBV25-1|TRBD2|many
CASTGLVSHRQYF
TGTGCCAGTACGGGACTAGTCTCTCATCGCCAGTACTTC
>TRBJ2-1|TRBV20-1|NA|NA
CSALEGNEQFF
TGCAGTGCCCTCGAGGGGAATGAGCAGTTCTTC
>TRBJ2-7|TRBV7-3|TRBD2|NA
CASRLKGLAGAYEQYF
TGTGCCAGCAGACTTAAGGGACTAGCGGGGGCCTACGAGCAGTACTTC
>TRBJ1-1|TRBV2|TRBD1|few
CANARGLYTEAFF
TGTGCCAATGCCAGGGGGCTGTACACTGAAGCTTTCTTT
>TRBJ2-5|TRBV7-2|NA|NA
CASSIHRQETQYF
TGTGCCAGCAGCATCCACAGGCAAGAGACCCAGTACTTC
>TRBJ2-5|TRBV9|TRBD2|once
CASSEILAGGAQYF
TGTGCCAGCAGCGAGATTCTAGCGGGAGGGGCCCAGTACTTC
>TRBJ1-5|TRBV15|NA|NA
CATSRERNQPQHF
TGTGCCACCAGCAGAGAAAGGAATCAGCCCCAGCATTTT
>TRBJ2-1|TRBV7-9|TRBD1|NA
CASSRQGTYNEQFF
TGTGCCAGCAGCCGACAGGGCACCTACAATGAGCAGTTCTTC
>TRBJ1-2|TRBV9|NA|NA
CASSEAGQLDNYGYTF
TGTGCCAGCAGCGAGGCCGGACAACTTGACAACTATGGCTACACCTTC
>TRBJ2-1|TRBV13|TRBD1|once
CASRHTGGGDEQFF
TGTGCCAGCAGACATACAGGGGGCGGTGATGAGCAGTTCTTC
>TRBJ1-1|TRBV6-1|NA|many
CASSESGGTEAFF
TGTGCCAGCAGTGAATCGGGGGGTACTGAAGCTTTCTTT
>TRBJ2-7|TRBV7-9|NA|few
CASSLEAATYEQYF
TGTGCCAGCAGCTTAGAGGCGGCGACCTACGAGCAGTACTTC
>TRBJ2-2|TRBV2|NA|NA
CASIRSGSNTGELFF
TGTGCCAGCATTCGGAGCGGTTCGAACACCGGGGAGCTGTTTTTT
>TRBJ2-5|TRBV19|TRBD2|NA
CASSTEGTTQETQYF
TGTGCCAGTAGTACGGAGGGGACTACACAAGAGACCCAGTACTTC
>TRBJ2-7|TRBV11-2|NA|NA
CASSLPDGAGVYEQYF
TGTGCCAGCAGCTTACCCGACGGAGCGGGCGTCTACGAGCAGTACTTC
>TRBJ1-1|TRBV29-1|TRBD1|NA
CSVGTGRGFEAFF
TGCAGCGTTGGGACAGGGAGAGGGTTTGAAGCTTTCTTT
>TRBJ1-5|TRBV19|NA|NA
CASSRRGSEERPQHF
TGTGCCAGTAGTAGGCGGGGCAGCGAGGAGAGGCCCCAGCATTTT
>TRBJ2-2|TRBV30|NA|NA
CAWSHRGAAHGELFF
TGTGCCTGGAGTCATCGTGGGGCAGCTCATGGGGAGCTGTTTTTT
>TRBJ2-1|TRBV7-6|TRBD2|NA
CASSQGLAGGSEQFF
TGTGCCAGCAGCCAAGGACTAGCGGGAGGTAGTGAGCAGTTCTTC
>TRBJ1-5|TRBV30|NA|NA
CAWRGVGQPQHF
TGTGCCTGGAGGGGGGTGGGTCAGCCCCAGCATTTT
>TRBJ2-3|TRBV10-3|NA|NA
CAISESQAEGGGERNTQYF
TGTGCCATCAGTGAGTCACAGGCGGAAGGAGGGGGAGAGCGGAATACGCAGTATTTT
>TRBJ1-2|TRBV19|NA|NA
CASSTSPRGVYGYTF
TGTGCCAGTAGTACGAGCCCGCGCGGAGTCTATGGCTACACCTTC
>TRBJ2-2|TRBV21-1|NA|many
CATPRGLNTGELFF
TGTGCCACCCCGAGGGGATTGAACACCGGGGAGCTGTTTTTT
>TRBJ2-7|TRBV6-1|NA|NA
CASSEVEGTEQYF
TGTGCCAGCAGTGAAGTGGAAGGCACCGAGCAGTACTTC
>TRBJ2-5|TRBV5-1|TRBD2|NA
CASSWSGTQETQYF
TGCGCCAGCAGCTGGAGCGGGACCCAAGAGACCCAGTACTTC
>TRBJ2-1|TRBV7-8|TRBD2|NA
CASSLWGNVRGGISSSYNEQFF
TGTGCCAGCAGCTTATGGGGGAATGTTAGGGGAGGGATCTCAAGCTCCTACAATGAGCAGTTCTTC
>TRBJ1-6|TRBV5-1|NA|NA
CASRWEGDNSPLHF
TGCGCCAGCAGGTGGGAGGGAGATAATTCACCCCTCCACTTT
>TRBJ2-1|TRBV29-1|TRBD2|NA
CSVENGSGRALINEQFF
TGCAGCGTTGAAAACGGTAGCGGGAGGGCCTTGATCAATGAGCAGTTCTTC